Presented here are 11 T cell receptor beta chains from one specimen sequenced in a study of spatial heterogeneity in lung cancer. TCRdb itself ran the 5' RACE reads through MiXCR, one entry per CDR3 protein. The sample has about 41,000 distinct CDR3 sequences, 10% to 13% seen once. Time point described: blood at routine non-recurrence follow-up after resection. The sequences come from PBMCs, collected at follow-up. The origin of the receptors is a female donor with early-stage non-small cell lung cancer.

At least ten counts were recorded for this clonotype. For the CDR3, the DNA is TGTGCCAGCAGTTACTCACCCTCCGGGGCGACTGAGCAGTTCTTC. This sequence encodes CASSYSPSGATEQFF. The rearrangement joins TRBV6-5 to TRBJ2-1; tentatively, D is TRBD1 or TRBD2 (5 bases each). Germline lookup yields CDR1 MNHEY and CDR2 SVGAGI. There are 15 residues in the CDR3. V was shortened by 0 bases and J by 9 bases, with 15 bases between the two germline ends.

The CDR3 DNA sequence: TGCGCCAGCAGCCTACGACAGGGCGGGGCGGGCATTCAGTACTTC. This encodes CASSLRQGGAGIQYF. This chain connects TRBV5-1 to TRBJ2-4; D may be TRBD1 (7 bases). CDR1 SGHRS and CDR2 YFSETQ come from the germline V gene. Deletions cut 4 bases from V and 9 bases from J, with 20 bases between. The CDR3 is 15 residues long.

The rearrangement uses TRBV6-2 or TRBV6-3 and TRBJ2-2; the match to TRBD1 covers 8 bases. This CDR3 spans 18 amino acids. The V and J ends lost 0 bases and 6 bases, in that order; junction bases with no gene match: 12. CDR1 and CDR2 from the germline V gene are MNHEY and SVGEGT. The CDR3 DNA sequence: TGTGCCAGCAGTTACTCGCGACAGGGGATGGGAAAGGCCGGGGAGCTGTTTTTT. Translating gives CASSYSRQGMGKAGELFF.

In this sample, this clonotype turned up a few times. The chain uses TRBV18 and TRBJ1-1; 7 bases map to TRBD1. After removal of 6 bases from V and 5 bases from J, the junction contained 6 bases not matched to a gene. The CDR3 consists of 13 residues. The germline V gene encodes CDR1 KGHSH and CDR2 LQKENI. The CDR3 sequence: CASSHDRATEAFF. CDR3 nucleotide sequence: TGTGCCAGCTCTCACGACAGGGCGACTGAAGCTTTCTTT.

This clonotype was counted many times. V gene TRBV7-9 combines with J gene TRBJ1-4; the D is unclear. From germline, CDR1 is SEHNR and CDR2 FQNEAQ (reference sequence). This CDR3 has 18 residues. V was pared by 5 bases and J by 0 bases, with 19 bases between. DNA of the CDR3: TGTGCCAGCAGCCCCGGATTACGCCCCCATGCAACTAATGAAAAACTGTTTTTT. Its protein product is CASSPGLRPHATNEKLFF.

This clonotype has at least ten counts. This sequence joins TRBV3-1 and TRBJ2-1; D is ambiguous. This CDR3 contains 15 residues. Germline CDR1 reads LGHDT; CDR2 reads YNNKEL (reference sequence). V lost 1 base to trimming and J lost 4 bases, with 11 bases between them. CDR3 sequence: CASSQGIGVYNEQFF. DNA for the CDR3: TGTGCCAGCAGCCAAGGCATTGGCGTATACAATGAGCAGTTCTTC.

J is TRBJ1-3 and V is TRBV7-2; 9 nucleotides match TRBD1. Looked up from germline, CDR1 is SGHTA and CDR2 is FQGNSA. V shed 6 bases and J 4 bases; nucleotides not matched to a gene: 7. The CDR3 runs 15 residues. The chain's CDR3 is CASSPGTGKGNTIYF. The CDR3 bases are TGTGCCAGCAGTCCCGGGACAGGGAAAGGAAACACCATATATTTT.

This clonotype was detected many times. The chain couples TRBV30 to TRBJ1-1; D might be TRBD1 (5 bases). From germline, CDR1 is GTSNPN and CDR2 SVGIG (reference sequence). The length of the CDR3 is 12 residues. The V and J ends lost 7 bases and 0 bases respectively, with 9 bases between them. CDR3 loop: CAYRQLNTEAFF. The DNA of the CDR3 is TGTGCCTACCGACAGCTGAACACTGAAGCTTTCTTT.

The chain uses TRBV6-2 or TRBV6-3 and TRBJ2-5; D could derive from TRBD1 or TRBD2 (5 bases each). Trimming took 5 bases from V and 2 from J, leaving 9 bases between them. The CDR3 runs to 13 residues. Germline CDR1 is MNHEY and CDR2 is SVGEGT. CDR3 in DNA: TGTGCCAGCAGTGCCGAGGGGCAAGAGACCCAGTACTTC. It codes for CASSAEGQETQYF.

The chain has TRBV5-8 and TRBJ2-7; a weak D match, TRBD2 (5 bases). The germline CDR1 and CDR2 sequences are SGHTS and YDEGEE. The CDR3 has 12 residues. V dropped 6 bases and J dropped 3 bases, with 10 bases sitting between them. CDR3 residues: CASNRGRYEQYF. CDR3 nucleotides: TGTGCCAGCAATCGGGGTCGCTACGAGCAGTACTTC. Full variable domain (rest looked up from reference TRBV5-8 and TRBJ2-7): EAGVTQSPTHLIKTRGQQATLRCSPISGHTSVYWYQQALGLGLQFLLWYDEGEERNRGNFPPRFSGRQFPNYSSELNVNALELEDSALYLCASNRGRYEQYFGPGTRLTVT.

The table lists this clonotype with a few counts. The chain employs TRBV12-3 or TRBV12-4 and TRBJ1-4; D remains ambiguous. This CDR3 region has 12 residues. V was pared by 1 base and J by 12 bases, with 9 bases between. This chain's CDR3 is CASSLVGTELFF. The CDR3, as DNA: TGTGCCAGCAGTTTAGTCGGTACAGAACTGTTTTTT.